This T cell receptor (beta chain) was retrieved from a study of T cell repertoires in cytomegalovirus infection. The CDR3 length is 15 residues. Germline-derived CDR1 and CDR2 are LGHNA and YNFKEQ. V was cut by 1 base and J by 4 bases, with 14 bases left in between. Each CDR3 protein gets one entry after TCRdb re-called the reads with MiXCR. Of almost 550,000 distinct CDR3 sequences listed, approximately 15% were seen once; the top ten hold approximately 24%. Sequences were obtained from CD8+ T cells from PBMCs. This receptor was identified in a human donor in good health (CMV status not recorded). Some clones in this sample may be carry-over from other donors' samples. This chain connects TRBV4-2 to TRBJ2-7; unclear D gene. The CDR3 sequence is CASSQGTDGFYEQYF. As DNA, the CDR3 is TGTGCCAGCAGCCAAGGAACGGATGGGTTTTACGAGCAGTACTTC.